This T cell receptor (beta chain) comes out of a study of tumor-infiltrating lymphocytes in primary liver carcinoma. Whole-study context: With diameters of roughly 4.2 to 10 cm, tumors were stage T1-T3 N0M0. Points from the study as a whole: Detection in all five tumor regions applied to only about 7.5-24% of top clones. Between tumor regions, pairs overlapped more than tumor-adjacent and tumor-blood pairs did.

Priming with a constant-region primer yielded TCR beta cDNA from around 540 ng total RNA. ARM-PCR was slightly modified, and three nested multiplex PCR rounds with it gave rise to the TCR beta libraries. The first two PCR rounds used TRBV1-TRBV30 forward primers with a C-beta reverse primer, about 10 cycles each. TCRdb analysed the multiplex PCR reads with MiXCR anew, one entry per CDR3 protein. The sample consists of 100,000 to 150,000 distinct CDR3 sequences, around 64% of them appearing once. The germline CDR1 and CDR2 sequences are SGHNT and YENEEA. CDR3 length: 18 residues. Starting material for RNA and DNA co-extraction consisted of about 20-33 mg of unsorted bulk tissue. More than 80% viable tumor cells made up every tumor sample. A note on this clonotype: The antigen is unknown. At one boundary the junction diverges from the germline segment, which might be a read error.

The sample taken for sequencing was liver tumor tissue from sampling region 3. Indicated subset: tumor region T3, left-lateral pole. The TCR was taken from a woman aged 55-75 years with primary liver carcinoma and hepatitis B virus infection. The chain is built from TRBV11-3 and TRBJ2-1, with TRBD2 matching over 9 bases. The CDR3 nucleotides are TGTGCCAGCAGCTTTGGTCAAGGCGGGAGGGCCGACTACAATAAGCAGTTCTTC. Translation: CASSFGQGGRADYNKQFF.